This TCR beta chain is drawn from a study of T cells in Graves' hyperthyroidism and ophthalmopathy. Study overall: Blood was drawn when the patient was first diagnosed and still untreated.

Amplified TCR beta CDR3 regions came from RNA transcripts. The HTBI primer set was used in a first-round RT-PCR of the TCR CDR3. TCRdb re-called the multiplex PCR reads through MiXCR, storing one row per CDR3 protein. Here the sample spans roughly 740,000 distinct CDR3 sequences, over 15% being singletons. The sample holds many counts of this clonotype. No antigen is known for it. Regarding the study as a whole: Most thyroid clonotypes expanded above 0.001 were also detected in blood. Ophthalmopathy and stable hyperthyroidism were told apart by a 13 V-J model.

Uncontrolled infection, other autoimmune disease, pregnancy and lactation each barred patients from inclusion. The receptor was isolated from a man aged 18-30 years with Graves' hyperthyroidism. Sequences were obtained from blood.

CDR3 nucleotide sequence: TGCAGTGCTAGCTCCGGGACAGGGAACTACGAGCAGTACTTC. Translation gives CSASSGTGNYEQYF. This chain links TRBV20-1 with TRBJ2-7; 9 nucleotides line up with TRBD1. The V gene end was trimmed by 3 bases and the J gene end by 3 bases; junction bases not matched to a gene: 6. CDR1 is DFQATT, CDR2 SNEGSKA, per germline (reference sequence). This CDR3 contains 14 residues.